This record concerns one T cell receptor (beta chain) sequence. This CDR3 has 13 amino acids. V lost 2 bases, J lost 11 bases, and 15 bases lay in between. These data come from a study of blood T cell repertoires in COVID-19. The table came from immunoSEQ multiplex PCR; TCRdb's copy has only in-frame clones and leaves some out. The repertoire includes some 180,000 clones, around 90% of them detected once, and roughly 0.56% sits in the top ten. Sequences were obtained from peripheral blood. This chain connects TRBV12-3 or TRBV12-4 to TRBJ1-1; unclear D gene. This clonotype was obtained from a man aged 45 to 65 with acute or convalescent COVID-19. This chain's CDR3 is CASSLNTPSGAFF. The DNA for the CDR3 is TGTGCCAGCAGTTTAAACACACCTTCGGGGGCTTTCTTT.